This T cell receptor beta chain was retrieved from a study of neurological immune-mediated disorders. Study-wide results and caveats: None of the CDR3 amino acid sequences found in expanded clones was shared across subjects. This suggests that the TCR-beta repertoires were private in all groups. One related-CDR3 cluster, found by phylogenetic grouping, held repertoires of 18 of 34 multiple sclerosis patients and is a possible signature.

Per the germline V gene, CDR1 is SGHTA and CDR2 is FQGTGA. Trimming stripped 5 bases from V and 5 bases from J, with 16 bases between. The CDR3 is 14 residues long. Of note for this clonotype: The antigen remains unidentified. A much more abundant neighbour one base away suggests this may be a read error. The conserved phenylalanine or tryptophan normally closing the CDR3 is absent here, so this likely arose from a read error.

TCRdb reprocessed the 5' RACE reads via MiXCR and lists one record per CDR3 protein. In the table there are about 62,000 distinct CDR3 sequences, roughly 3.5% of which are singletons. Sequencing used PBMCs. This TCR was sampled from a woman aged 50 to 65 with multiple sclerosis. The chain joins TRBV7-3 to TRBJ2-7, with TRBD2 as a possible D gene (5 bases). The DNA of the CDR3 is TGTGCCAGCAGCACCCAGAAGAGGGTCCACGAGCAGTACATC. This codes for CASSTQKRVHEQYI.